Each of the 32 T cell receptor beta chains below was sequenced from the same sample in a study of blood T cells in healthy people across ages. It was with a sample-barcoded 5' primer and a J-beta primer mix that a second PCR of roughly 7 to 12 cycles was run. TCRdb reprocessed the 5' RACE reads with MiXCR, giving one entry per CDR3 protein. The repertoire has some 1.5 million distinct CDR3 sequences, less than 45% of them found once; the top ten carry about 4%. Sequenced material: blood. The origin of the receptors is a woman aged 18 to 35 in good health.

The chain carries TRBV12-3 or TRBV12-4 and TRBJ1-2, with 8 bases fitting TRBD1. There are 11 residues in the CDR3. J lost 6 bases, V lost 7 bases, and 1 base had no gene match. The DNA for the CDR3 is TGTGCCAGCACGACAGGGGATGGCTACACCTTC. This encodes CASTTGDGYTF.

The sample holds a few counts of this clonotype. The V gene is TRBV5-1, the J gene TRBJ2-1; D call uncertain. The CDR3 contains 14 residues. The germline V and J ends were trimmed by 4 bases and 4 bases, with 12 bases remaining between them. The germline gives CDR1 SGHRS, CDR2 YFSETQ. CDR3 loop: CASSPADPYNEQFF. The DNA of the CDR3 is TGCGCCAGCAGCCCGGCCGACCCGTACAATGAGCAGTTCTTC.

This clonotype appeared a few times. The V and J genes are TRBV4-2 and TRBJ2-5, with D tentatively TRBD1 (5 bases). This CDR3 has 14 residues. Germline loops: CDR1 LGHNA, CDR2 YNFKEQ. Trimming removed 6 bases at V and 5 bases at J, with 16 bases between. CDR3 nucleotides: TGTGCCAGCAGTCGTTCAGGGCTCGGGGAGACCCAGTACTTC. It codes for CASSRSGLGETQYF.

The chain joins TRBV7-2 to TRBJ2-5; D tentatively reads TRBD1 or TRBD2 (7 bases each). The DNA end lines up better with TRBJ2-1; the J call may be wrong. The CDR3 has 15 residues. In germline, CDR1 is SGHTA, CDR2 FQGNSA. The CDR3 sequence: CASSRSGTAQETQFF. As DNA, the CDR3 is TGTGCCAGCAGCCGAAGCGGGACAGCGCAAGAGACCCAGTTCTTC.

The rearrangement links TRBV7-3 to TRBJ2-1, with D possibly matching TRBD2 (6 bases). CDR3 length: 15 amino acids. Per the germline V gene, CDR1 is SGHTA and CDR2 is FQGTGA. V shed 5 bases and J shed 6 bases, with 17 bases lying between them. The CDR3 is CASSPQLTSGNEQFF. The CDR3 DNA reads TGTGCCAGCAGCCCCCAGTTGACTAGTGGCAATGAGCAGTTCTTC.

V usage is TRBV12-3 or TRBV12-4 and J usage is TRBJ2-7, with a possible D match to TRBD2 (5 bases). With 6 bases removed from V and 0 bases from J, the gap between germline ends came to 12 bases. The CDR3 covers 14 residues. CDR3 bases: TGTGCCAGCAGGAGAGGGTGGAGCTCCTACGAGCAGTACTTC. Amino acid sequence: CASRRGWSSYEQYF.

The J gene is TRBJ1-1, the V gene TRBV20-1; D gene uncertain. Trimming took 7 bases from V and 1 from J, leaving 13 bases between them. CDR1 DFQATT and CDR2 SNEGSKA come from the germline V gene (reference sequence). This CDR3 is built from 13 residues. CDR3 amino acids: CSVQQHKNTEAFF. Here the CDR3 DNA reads TGCAGTGTTCAACAGCACAAGAACACTGAAGCTTTCTTT.

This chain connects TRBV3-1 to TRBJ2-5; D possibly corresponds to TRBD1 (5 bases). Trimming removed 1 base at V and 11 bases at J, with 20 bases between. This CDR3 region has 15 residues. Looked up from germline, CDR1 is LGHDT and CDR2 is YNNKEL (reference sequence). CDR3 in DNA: TGTGCCAGCAGCCAAGTTAACAGGATCCCTATCGGGCAGTACTTC. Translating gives CASSQVNRIPIGQYF.

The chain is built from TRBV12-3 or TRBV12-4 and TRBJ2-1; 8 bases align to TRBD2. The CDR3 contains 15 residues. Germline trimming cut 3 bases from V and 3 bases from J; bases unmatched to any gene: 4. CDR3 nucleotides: TGTGCCAGCAGTTTTAGCGGGAACCTCTACAATGAGCAGTTCTTC. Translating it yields CASSFSGNLYNEQFF.

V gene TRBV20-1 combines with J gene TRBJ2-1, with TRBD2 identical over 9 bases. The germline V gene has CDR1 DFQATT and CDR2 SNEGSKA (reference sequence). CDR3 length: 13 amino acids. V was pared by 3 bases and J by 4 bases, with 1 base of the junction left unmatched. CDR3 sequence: CSARSGRYNEQFF. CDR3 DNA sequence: TGCAGTGCTAGGAGCGGGAGGTACAATGAGCAGTTCTTC.

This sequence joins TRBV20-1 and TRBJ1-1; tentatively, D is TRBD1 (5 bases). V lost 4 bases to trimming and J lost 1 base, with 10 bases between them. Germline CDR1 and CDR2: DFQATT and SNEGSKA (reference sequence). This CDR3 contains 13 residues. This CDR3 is CSATRDGNTEAFF. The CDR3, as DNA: TGCAGTGCTACACGGGACGGGAACACTGAAGCTTTCTTT.

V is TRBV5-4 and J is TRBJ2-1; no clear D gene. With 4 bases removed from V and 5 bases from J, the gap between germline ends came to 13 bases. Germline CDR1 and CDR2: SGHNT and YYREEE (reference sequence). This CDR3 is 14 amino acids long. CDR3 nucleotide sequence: TGTGCCAGCAGCGTGGCCGTTGATAACAATGAGCAGTTCTTC. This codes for CASSVAVDNNEQFF.

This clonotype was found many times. Here the CDR3 DNA reads TGCAGTGCTAGTAGACAGGGAAGCACAGATACGCAGTATTTT. Protein product: CSASRQGSTDTQYF. The chain recombines TRBV20-1 with TRBJ2-3; 7 bases map to TRBD1. The ends lost 3 bases at V and 0 bases at J; junction bases unmatched: 3. CDR3 length equals 14 residues. Germline CDR1 and CDR2: DFQATT and SNEGSKA (reference sequence).

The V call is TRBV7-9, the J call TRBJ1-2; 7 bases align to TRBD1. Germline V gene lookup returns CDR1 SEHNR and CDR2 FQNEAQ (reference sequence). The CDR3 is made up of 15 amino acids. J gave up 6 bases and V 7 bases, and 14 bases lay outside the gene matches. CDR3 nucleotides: TGTGCCAGCACCAACCACGGAGGGGGCCATGATGGCTACACCTTC. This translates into CASTNHGGGHDGYTF.

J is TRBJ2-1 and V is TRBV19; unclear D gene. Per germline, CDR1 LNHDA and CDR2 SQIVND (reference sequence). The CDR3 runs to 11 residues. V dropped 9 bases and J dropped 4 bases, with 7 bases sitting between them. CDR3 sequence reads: CASLQYNEQFF. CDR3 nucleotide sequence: TGTGCCAGCCTACAATACAATGAGCAGTTCTTC.

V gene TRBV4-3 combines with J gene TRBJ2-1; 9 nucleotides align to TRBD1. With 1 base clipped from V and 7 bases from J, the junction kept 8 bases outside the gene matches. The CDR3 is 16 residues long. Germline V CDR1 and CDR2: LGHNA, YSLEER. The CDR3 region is CASSQGWDRAVNEQFF. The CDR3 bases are TGCGCCAGCAGCCAAGGGTGGGACAGGGCCGTGAATGAGCAGTTCTTC.

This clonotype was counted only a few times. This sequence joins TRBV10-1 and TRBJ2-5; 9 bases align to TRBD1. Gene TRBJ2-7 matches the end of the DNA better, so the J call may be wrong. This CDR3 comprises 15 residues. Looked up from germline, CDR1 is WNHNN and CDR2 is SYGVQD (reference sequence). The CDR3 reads CARSPGGTGKGEQYF. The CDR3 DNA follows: TGCGCCAGAAGTCCTGGGGGGACAGGGAAAGGCGAGCAGTACTTC.

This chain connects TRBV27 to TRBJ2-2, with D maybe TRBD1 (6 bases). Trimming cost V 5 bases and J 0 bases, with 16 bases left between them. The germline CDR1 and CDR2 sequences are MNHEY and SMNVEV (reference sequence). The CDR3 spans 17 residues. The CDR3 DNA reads TGTGCCAGCAGTCCGCGCCAGGGGCGAACGAACACCGGGGAGCTGTTTTTT. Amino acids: CASSPRQGRTNTGELFF.

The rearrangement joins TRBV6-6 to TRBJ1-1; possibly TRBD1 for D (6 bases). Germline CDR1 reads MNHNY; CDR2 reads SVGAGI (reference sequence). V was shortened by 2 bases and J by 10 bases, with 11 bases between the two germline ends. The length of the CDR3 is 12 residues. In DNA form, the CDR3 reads TGTGCCAGCAGTTACCCGCAGGGGACAGCTTTCTTT. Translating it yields CASSYPQGTAFF.

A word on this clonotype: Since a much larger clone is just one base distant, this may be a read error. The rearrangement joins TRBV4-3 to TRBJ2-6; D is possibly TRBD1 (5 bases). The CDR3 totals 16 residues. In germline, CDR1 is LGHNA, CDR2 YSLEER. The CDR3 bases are TGCGCCGGCAGCCAAGATCAGGGCACCGGGGCCAACGTCCTGACTTTC. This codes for CAGSQDQGTGANVLTF.

CDR3 in amino acids: CASNRGSPTDTQYF. DNA of the CDR3: TGCGCCAGCAACCGGGGCAGCCCTACAGATACGCAGTATTTT. V and J are TRBV5-1 and TRBJ2-3; either TRBD1 or TRBD2 may supply D (5 bases each). With 6 bases removed from V and 3 bases from J, the gap between germline ends came to 14 bases. Germline V lookup: CDR1 SGHRS, CDR2 YFSETQ. This CDR3 spans 14 amino acids.

The CDR3 loop is CASSFYPGSGANVLTF. The CDR3 DNA sequence: TGTGCCAGCAGTTTTTATCCGGGCTCCGGGGCCAACGTCCTGACTTTC. The chain combines TRBV28 with TRBJ2-6; D uncertain. Looked up from germline, CDR1 is MDHEN and CDR2 is SYDVKM. CDR3 length: 16 residues. Deletions cut 3 bases from V and 4 bases from J, with 13 bases between. The full variable domain, completed using reference TRBV28 and TRBJ2-6, is DVKVTQSSRYLVKRTGEKVFLECVQDMDHENMFWYRQDPGLGLRLIYFSYDVKMKEKGDIPEGYSVSREKKERFSLILESASTNQTSMYLCASSFYPGSGANVLTFGAGSRLTVL.

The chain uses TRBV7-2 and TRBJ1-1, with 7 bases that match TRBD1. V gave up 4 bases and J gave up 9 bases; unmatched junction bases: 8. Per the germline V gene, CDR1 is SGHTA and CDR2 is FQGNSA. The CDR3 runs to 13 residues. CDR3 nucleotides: TGTGCCAGCAGCTCGGGGCGACAGGGTAAAGCTTTCTTT. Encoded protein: CASSSGRQGKAFF. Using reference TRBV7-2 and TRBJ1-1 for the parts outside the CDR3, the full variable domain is GAGVSQSPSNKVTEKGKDVELRCDPISGHTALYWYRQSLGQGLEFLIYFQGNSAPDKSGLPSDRFSAERTGGSVSTLTIQRTQQEDSAVYLCASSSGRQGKAFFGQGTRLTVV.

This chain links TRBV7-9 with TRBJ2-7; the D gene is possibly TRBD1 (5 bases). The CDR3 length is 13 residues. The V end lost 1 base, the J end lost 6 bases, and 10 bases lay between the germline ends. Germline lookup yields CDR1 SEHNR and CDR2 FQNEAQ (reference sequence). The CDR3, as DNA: TGTGCCAGCAGCTTAGAAGCAAGGGGCGAGCAGTACTTC. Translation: CASSLEARGEQYF. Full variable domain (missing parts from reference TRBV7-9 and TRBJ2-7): DTGVSQNPRHKITKRGQNVTFRCDPISEHNRLYWYRQTLGQGPEFLTYFQNEAQLEKSRLLSDRFSAERPKGSFSTLEIQRTEQGDSAMYLCASSLEARGEQYFGPGTRLTVT.

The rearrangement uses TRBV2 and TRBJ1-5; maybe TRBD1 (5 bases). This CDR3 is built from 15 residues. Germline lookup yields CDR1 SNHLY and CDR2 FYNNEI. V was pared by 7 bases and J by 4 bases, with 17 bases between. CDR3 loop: CASTRGWTPNQPQHF. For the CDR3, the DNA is TGTGCCAGCACCCGAGGATGGACACCGAATCAGCCCCAGCATTTT.

CDR3 bases: TGTGCCAGCAGGCCGGACGGGGAAGGCACAGATACGCAGTATTTT. Protein product: CASRPDGEGTDTQYF. The V gene is TRBV12-3 or TRBV12-4, the J gene TRBJ2-3, with D possibly TRBD2 on 5 matching bases. Between the trimmed V and J ends, which lost 6 bases and 1 base, there was a span of 14 bases. CDR3 length equals 15 residues.

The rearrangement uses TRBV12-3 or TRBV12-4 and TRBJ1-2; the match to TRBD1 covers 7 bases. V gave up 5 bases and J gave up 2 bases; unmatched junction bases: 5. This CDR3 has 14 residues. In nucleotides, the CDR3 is TGTGCCAGCAGTCTCCTGACAGGGAACTATGGCTACACCTTC. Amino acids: CASSLLTGNYGYTF.

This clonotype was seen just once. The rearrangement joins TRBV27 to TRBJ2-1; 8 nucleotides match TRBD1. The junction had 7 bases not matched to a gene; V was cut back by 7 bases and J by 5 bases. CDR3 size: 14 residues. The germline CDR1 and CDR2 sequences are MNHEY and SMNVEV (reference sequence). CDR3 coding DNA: TGTGCCAGCACGACACAGGGGGTCAACAATGAGCAGTTCTTC. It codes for CASTTQGVNNEQFF.

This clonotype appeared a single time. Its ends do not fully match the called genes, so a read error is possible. The CDR3 sequence: CSTREPKKASYNEQFF. The CDR3 bases are TGCAGTACTAGAGAGCCAAAGAAGGCGTCCTACAATGAGCAGTTCTTC. The chain uses TRBV20-1 and TRBJ2-1; perhaps TRBD2 as D (5 bases). From germline, CDR1 is DFQATT and CDR2 SNEGSKA (reference sequence). The CDR3 covers 16 residues.

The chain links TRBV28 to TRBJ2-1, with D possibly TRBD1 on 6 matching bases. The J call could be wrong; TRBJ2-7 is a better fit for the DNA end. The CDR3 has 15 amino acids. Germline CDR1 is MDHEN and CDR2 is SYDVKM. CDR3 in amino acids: CASSLTDRIYNEQYF. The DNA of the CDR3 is TGTGCCAGCAGTCTTACGGACAGAATTTACAATGAGCAGTACTTC.

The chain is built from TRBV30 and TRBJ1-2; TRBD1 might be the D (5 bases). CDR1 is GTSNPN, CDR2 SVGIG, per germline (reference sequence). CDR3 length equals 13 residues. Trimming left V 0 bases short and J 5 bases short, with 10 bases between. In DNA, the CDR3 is TGTGCCTGGAGTGTCCCAGGGACTTATGGCTACACCTTC. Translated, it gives CAWSVPGTYGYTF.

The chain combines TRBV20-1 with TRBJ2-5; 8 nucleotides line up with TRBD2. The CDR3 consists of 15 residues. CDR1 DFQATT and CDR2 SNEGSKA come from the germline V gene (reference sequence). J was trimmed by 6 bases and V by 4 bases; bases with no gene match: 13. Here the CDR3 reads CSAIPGLGDRKTQYF. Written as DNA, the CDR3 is TGCAGTGCTATTCCGGGACTAGGAGATCGAAAGACCCAGTACTTC.